The 27 T cell receptor beta chains listed next were all sequenced from one sample in a study of read filtering for tumor transcriptome and immune sequencing (dated by TCRdb to the early 2020s). Sequencing used an Illumina HiSeq 4000. TCR libraries were constructed from 400 ng RNA using the Immunoverse kit, and molecular barcoded adaptors covering alpha/delta and beta/gamma chains were employed. TCRdb reworked the public reads: Q25 trimming with fastp, MiXCR clone assembly, productive beta chains retained. Every distinct CDR3 protein forms one entry, paired with its most common genes and DNA. The sample profile shows around 140,000 distinct CDR3 sequences; approximately 13% of them were found once. Of the sample, 6.5% to 9% falls within the top ten clones. Sequenced: a population of CD138-negative cells sorted from bone marrow. The cell subset or site label corresponds to: bone marrow mononuclear cells depleted of CD138+ plasma/myeloma cells by negative magnetic selection. Receptors originate from a donor aged 40 or over with multiple myeloma.

This chain connects TRBV7-9 to TRBJ1-3, with D possibly TRBD1 on 6 matching bases. V dropped 2 bases and J dropped 5 bases, with 16 bases sitting between them. The CDR3 runs to 16 residues. Germline V gene data show CDR1 as SEHNR and CDR2 as FQNEAQ (reference sequence). The CDR3 sequence is CASSLLSGQSRNTIYF. The CDR3, as DNA: TGTGCCAGCAGCTTATTAAGTGGACAGTCTAGAAACACCATATATTTT.

This clonotype was seen at least ten times. The V gene is TRBV29-1, the J gene TRBJ1-1, with 9 bases identical to TRBD1. Germline CDR1 and CDR2: SQVTM and ANQGSEA. The CDR3 totals 15 residues. The ends lost 6 bases at V and 1 base at J; junction bases unmatched: 9. CDR3 region: CSVRGVQGANTEAFF. For the CDR3, the DNA is TGCAGCGTACGGGGGGTACAGGGGGCGAACACTGAAGCTTTCTTT.

This clonotype was found many times. The genes are TRBV6-2 or TRBV6-3 and TRBJ2-2; D may be TRBD2 (5 bases). The CDR3 sequence is 12 residues long. Germline assignment: CDR1 MNHEY and CDR2 SVGEGT. Trimming shortened V by 8 bases and J by 7 bases, and 11 bases separated the two germline ends. The CDR3 sequence is CASREVGGELFF. DNA for the CDR3: TGTGCCAGCCGGGAAGTCGGCGGGGAGCTGTTTTTT.

V usage is TRBV4-1 and J usage is TRBJ1-1; weak D call: TRBD1 (6 bases). CDR1 MGHRA and CDR2 YSYEKL come from the germline V gene. Trimming stripped 4 bases from V and 1 base from J, with 16 bases between. This CDR3 is 16 amino acids long. CDR3 coding DNA: TGCGCCAGCAGCCGGCTTAGAGGGGGATCGAACACTGAAGCTTTCTTT. Translation gives CASSRLRGGSNTEAFF.

This clonotype was observed many times. V usage is TRBV7-9 and J usage is TRBJ1-1, with TRBD1 matching 9 bases. This CDR3 has 14 residues. The germline V gene encodes CDR1 SEHNR and CDR2 FQNEAQ (reference sequence). V lost 5 bases and J lost 1; bases outside the gene matches: 2. The CDR3 here is CASSRGQGNTEAFF. The CDR3, as DNA: TGTGCCAGCAGCAGGGGACAGGGGAACACTGAAGCTTTCTTT.

This clonotype appeared many times. This chain links TRBV6-5 with TRBJ2-1, with 9 bases aligning to TRBD2. This CDR3 region has 15 residues. Germline V gene lookup returns CDR1 MNHEY and CDR2 SVGAGI. J lost 3 bases, V lost 6 bases, and 6 bases had no gene match. The chain's CDR3 is CASRRGTSSYNEQFF. Written as DNA, the CDR3 is TGTGCCAGCAGGCGCGGGACTAGCAGCTACAATGAGCAGTTCTTC.

This clonotype was seen at least ten times. J is TRBJ2-1 and V is TRBV12-5, with TRBD2 identical over 13 bases. The germline V gene has CDR1 LGHNT and CDR2 FRNRAP. This CDR3 has 17 residues. Unmatched junction bases numbered 7, after V lost 1 base and J lost 7 bases. The CDR3 protein is CASGLARTSGRWNEQFF. The CDR3 coding sequence is TGTGCTAGTGGTTTGGCTCGGACTAGCGGGAGATGGAATGAGCAGTTCTTC. Based on the CDR3 plus reference TRBV12-5 and TRBJ2-1, the full variable domain is DARVTQTPRHKVTEMGQEVTMRCQPILGHNTVFWYRQTMMQGLELLAYFRNRAPLDDSGMPKDRFSAEMPDATLATLKIQPSEPRDSAVYFCASGLARTSGRWNEQFFGPGTRLTVL.

A note on this clonotype: With a far larger clone one base away, a read error is the likely cause. The gene calls are TRBV10-2 and TRBJ2-1, with no clear D. The CDR3 covers 13 residues. CDR1 is WSHSY, CDR2 SAAADI, per germline. The CDR3 sequence is CAFSVSSYNEQFF. As DNA, the CDR3 is TGTGCCTTCAGTGTCAGCTCCTACAATGAGCAGTTCTTC.

Many counts were recorded for this clonotype. The chain couples TRBV29-1 to TRBJ1-1; the D is unclear. CDR1 and CDR2 from the germline V gene are SQVTM and ANQGSEA. The CDR3 has 13 amino acids. Trimming shortened V by 0 bases and J by 4 bases, and 9 bases separated the two germline ends. The CDR3 reads CSVEDPHSTEAFF. DNA for the CDR3: TGCAGCGTTGAAGACCCCCACAGCACTGAAGCTTTCTTT.

About this clonotype itself: A much larger clone differs from this one at a single base, so this may be a read error. CDR3 nucleotides: TGTGCCGGCAGCTTAAGAAGCGGGAGTGAGACCGGGGAGCTGTTTTTT. Translating it yields CAGSLRSGSETGELFF. This chain connects TRBV7-9 to TRBJ2-2, with TRBD2 matching over 8 bases. Germline lookup yields CDR1 SEHNR and CDR2 FQNEAQ (reference sequence). This CDR3 is built from 16 residues.

As for this clonotype: A much larger clone differs by one base, so this may be a read error. This chain connects TRBV7-3 to TRBJ1-2; no definite D call. Trimming removed 1 base from V and 4 bases from J, with 7 bases in between. The CDR3 has 13 amino acids. Germline values: CDR1 SGHTA, CDR2 FQGTGA. Written as DNA, the CDR3 is TGTGCCAGCAGCTTAAACCCTAGCTATGGCTACACCTTC. Residues: CASSLNPSYGYTF.

With respect to this clonotype: One end of the junction fails to match germline, which may point to a read error. This sequence joins TRBV7-2 and TRBJ2-4, with TRBD2 as a possible D gene (6 bases). Germline CDR1 reads SGHTA; CDR2 reads FQGNSA. This CDR3 contains 14 residues. The CDR3 nucleotides read TGTGCCAGCAGCAGTATACTAGCCAAAAACATTCAGCACTTC. Translation gives CASSSILAKNIQHF.

This clonotype was found many times. The genes are TRBV5-4 and TRBJ1-1; D is unresolved. The CDR3 has 11 residues. Germline assignment: CDR1 SGHNT and CDR2 YYREEE (reference sequence). Trimming pared 5 bases from V and 11 bases from J, leaving 13 bases between. The CDR3 nucleotides are TGTGCCAGCAGAGAAGGAGGGAGGGCTTTCTTT. Translation: CASREGGRAFF.

This clonotype was found many times. V usage is TRBV7-9 and J usage is TRBJ2-7, with 10 bases fitting TRBD2. J was trimmed by 1 base and V by 5 bases; bases with no gene match: 8. The CDR3 sequence is 16 residues long. Looked up from germline, CDR1 is SEHNR and CDR2 is FQNEAQ (reference sequence). CDR3 bases: TGTGCCAGCAGCCCCCCTAGCGGGAGTAGTTCCTACGAGCAGTACTTC. It specifies CASSPPSGSSSYEQYF.

This clonotype was seen at least ten times. The rearrangement links TRBV19 to TRBJ2-1; 8 positions agree with TRBD1. Germline V lookup: CDR1 LNHDA, CDR2 SQIVND (reference sequence). The CDR3 runs 16 residues. J lost 7 bases, V lost 4 bases, and 12 bases had no gene match. CDR3 DNA sequence: TGTGCCAGTAGTACGGGCTGGACAGGGAAAGGAAATGAGCAGTTCTTC. Translated, it gives CASSTGWTGKGNEQFF.

Ten or more counts support this clonotype. V gene TRBV18 combines with J gene TRBJ1-1; TRBD1 aligns across 10 bases. Germline values: CDR1 KGHSH, CDR2 LQKENI. Unmatched junction bases numbered 9, after V lost 3 bases and J lost 2 bases. This CDR3 comprises 17 residues. The CDR3 protein is CASSPSIGTGVNTEAFF. CDR3 bases: TGTGCCAGCTCACCCTCGATCGGGACAGGGGTAAACACTGAAGCTTTCTTT.

This clonotype has only a few counts. A much larger clone sits a single nucleotide away, making a read error possible. The chain carries TRBV3-1 and TRBJ1-5; D call uncertain. This CDR3 spans 13 amino acids. Per the germline V gene, CDR1 is LGHDT and CDR2 is YNNKEL (reference sequence). CDR3 bases: TGTGCCAGCAGCCGACAAGGATCTCAGTCCCAGCATTTT. This sequence encodes CASSRQGSQSQHF.

As regards this clonotype: A read error may produce the germline difference seen at one junction end. The V gene is TRBV7-3, the J gene TRBJ2-2; weak D call: TRBD1 (6 bases). Germline CDR1 SGHTA, CDR2 FQGTGA. This CDR3 contains 15 residues. CDR3 loop: CASSLSDSNTGEPFF. Here the CDR3 DNA reads TGTGCCAGCAGCTTATCGGACAGCAACACCGGGGAGCCGTTTTTT.

This clonotype was detected a few times. This chain joins TRBV7-2 and TRBJ2-1, with 7 bases identical to TRBD2. From germline, CDR1 is SGHTA and CDR2 FQGNSA. The junction had 9 bases not matched to a gene; V was cut back by 5 bases and J by 5 bases. CDR3 length equals 15 residues. The CDR3 spells CASSRVPGLNNEQFF. CDR3 bases: TGTGCCAGCAGCCGCGTTCCGGGACTAAACAATGAGCAGTTCTTC.

This clonotype occurred many times. This chain joins TRBV6-1 and TRBJ1-1, with D hard to call. In germline, CDR1 is MNHNS, CDR2 SASEGT. The V gene lost 5 bases and the J gene lost 0 bases, with 13 bases spanning the gap. This CDR3 comprises 15 residues. CDR3 in amino acids: CASSIYSGVNTEAFF. In DNA form, the CDR3 reads TGTGCCAGCAGTATCTACAGCGGGGTGAACACTGAAGCTTTCTTT.

As to this clonotype: It may be a read error: a sequence one base away is much more abundant. The chain employs TRBV27 and TRBJ1-5; tentatively, D is TRBD1 (6 bases). Between the trimmed V and J ends, which lost 4 bases and 7 bases, there was a span of 14 bases. This CDR3 is built from 14 residues. Germline CDR1 is MNHEY and CDR2 is SMNVEV (reference sequence). CDR3 protein: CASSSGYQGQPQHF. CDR3 nucleotide sequence: TGTGCCAGCAGTTCAGGTTACCAGGGGCAGCCCCAGCATTTT.

The sample holds one count of this clonotype. This chain uses TRBV11-1 with TRBJ1-1, with D hard to call. This CDR3 comprises 16 residues. V was trimmed by 4 bases and J by 0 bases, leaving 15 bases between them. CDR1 SGHAT and CDR2 FQDESV come from the germline V gene (reference sequence). CDR3 nucleotide sequence: TGTGCCAGCAGCTGGAGTGGCCAAGGAATGAACACTGAAGCTTTCTTT. Translation: CASSWSGQGMNTEAFF.

In its sample, this clonotype was seen many times. V usage is TRBV7-2 and J usage is TRBJ1-2; 8 bases are shared with TRBD1. V was pared by 1 base and J by 3 bases, with 1 base of the junction left unmatched. The CDR3 length is 14 residues. Per the germline V gene, CDR1 is SGHTA and CDR2 is FQGNSA. CDR3 sequence: CASSLVQGDYGYTF. In nucleotides, the CDR3 is TGTGCCAGCAGCTTAGTACAGGGGGACTATGGCTACACCTTC.

This clonotype was seen repeatedly, ten times or more. The chain carries TRBV6-2 or TRBV6-3 and TRBJ2-1; 10 bases line up with TRBD2. V was clipped by 5 bases and J by 8 bases; unmatched bases: 6. The CDR3 loop spans 14 amino acids. The germline V gene has CDR1 MNHEY and CDR2 SVGEGT. CDR3 DNA sequence: TGTGCCAGCAGTCCTAGCGGGAGTAGCGATGAGCAGTTCTTC. It translates to CASSPSGSSDEQFF.

This clonotype was seen ten or more times. The gene calls are TRBV20-1 and TRBJ1-1; D ambiguous. Deletions cut 5 bases from V and 3 bases from J, with 7 bases between. The CDR3 is 11 amino acids. The V gene's germline CDR1 is DFQATT and CDR2 SNEGSKA (reference sequence). CDR3 sequence: CSAEGYTEAFF. CDR3 coding DNA: TGCAGTGCTGAGGGCTACACTGAAGCTTTCTTT.

This clonotype has just a few counts. V usage is TRBV7-9 and J usage is TRBJ2-2; TRBD1 aligns across 7 bases. This CDR3 comprises 17 residues. The ends lost 6 bases at V and 1 base at J; junction bases unmatched: 11. CDR1 and CDR2 (germline): SEHNR, FQNEAQ (reference sequence). CDR3 coding DNA: TGTGCCAGCAGATCCCCAGACAGGGCGATGAACACCGGGGAGCTGTTTTTT. Residues: CASRSPDRAMNTGELFF.

The genes are TRBV5-4 and TRBJ2-5; D call uncertain. With 4 bases removed from V and 3 bases from J, the gap between germline ends came to 13 bases. This CDR3 is built from 14 residues. Germline CDR1 is SGHNT and CDR2 is YYREEE (reference sequence). The CDR3 DNA sequence: TGTGCCAGCAGCCCCCAGTCCCCAGAAGAGACCCAGTACTTC. Protein product: CASSPQSPEETQYF. The whole variable domain, remainder taken from reference TRBV5-4 and TRBJ2-5, is ETGVTQSPTHLIKTRGQQVTLRCSSQSGHNTVSWYQQALGQGPQFIFQYYREEENGRGNFPPRFSGLQFPNYSSELNVNALELDDSALYLCASSPQSPEETQYFGPGTRLLVL.